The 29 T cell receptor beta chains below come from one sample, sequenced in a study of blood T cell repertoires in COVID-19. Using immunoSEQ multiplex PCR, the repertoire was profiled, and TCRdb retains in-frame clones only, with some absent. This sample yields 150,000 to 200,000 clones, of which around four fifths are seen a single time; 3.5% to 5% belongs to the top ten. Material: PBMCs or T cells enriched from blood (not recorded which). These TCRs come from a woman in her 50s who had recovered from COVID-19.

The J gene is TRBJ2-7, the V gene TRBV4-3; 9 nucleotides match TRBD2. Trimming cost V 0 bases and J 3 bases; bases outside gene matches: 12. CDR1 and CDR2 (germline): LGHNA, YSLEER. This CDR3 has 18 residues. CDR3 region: CASSQDQGLAAHRYEQYV. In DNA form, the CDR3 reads TGCGCCAGCAGCCAAGATCAGGGACTAGCCGCTCACCGCTACGAGCAGTACGTC.

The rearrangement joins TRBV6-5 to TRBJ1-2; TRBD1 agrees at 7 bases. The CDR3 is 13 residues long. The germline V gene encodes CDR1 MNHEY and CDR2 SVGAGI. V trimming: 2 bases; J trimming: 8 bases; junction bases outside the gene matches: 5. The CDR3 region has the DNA TGTGCCAGCAGTTACGGGCAGGGGGGAGGCTACACCTTC. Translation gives CASSYGQGGGYTF.

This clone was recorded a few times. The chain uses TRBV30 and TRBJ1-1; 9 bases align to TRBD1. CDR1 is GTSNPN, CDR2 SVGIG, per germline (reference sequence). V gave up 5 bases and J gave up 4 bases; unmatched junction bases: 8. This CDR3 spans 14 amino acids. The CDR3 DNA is TGTGCCTGGGGACACCGGGACAGGGTCACTGAAGCTTTCTTT. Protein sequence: CAWGHRDRVTEAFF.

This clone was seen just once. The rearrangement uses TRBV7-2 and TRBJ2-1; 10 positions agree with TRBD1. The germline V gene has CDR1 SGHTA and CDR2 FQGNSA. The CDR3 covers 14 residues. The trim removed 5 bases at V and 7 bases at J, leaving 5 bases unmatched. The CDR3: CASSRDRGPNEQFF. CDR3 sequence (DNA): TGTGCCAGCAGCAGAGACAGGGGGCCTAATGAGCAGTTCTTC.

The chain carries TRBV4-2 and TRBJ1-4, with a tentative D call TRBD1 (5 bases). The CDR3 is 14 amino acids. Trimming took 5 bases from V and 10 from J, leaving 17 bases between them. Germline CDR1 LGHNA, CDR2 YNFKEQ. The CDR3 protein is CASSYQGQSGKLFF. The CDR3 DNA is TGTGCCAGCAGCTACCAGGGCCAATCCGGAAAACTGTTTTTT.

In nucleotides, the CDR3 is TGTGCCAGCAGGCCAGGGTTTAATATGGGGGAGCTGTTTTTT. Translation: CASRPGFNMGELFF. The chain joins TRBV7-9 to TRBJ2-2; D is perhaps TRBD1 (5 bases). Germline CDR1 SEHNR, CDR2 FQNEAQ (reference sequence). This CDR3 contains 14 residues. The germline V and J ends were trimmed by 6 bases and 8 bases, with 16 bases remaining between them.

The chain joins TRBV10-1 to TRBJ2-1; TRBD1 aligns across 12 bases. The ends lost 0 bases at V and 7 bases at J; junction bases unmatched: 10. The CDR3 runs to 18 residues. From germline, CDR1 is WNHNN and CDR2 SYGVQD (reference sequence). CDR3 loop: CASSESLPGQGARNEQFF. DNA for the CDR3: TGCGCCAGCAGTGAGTCTCTACCGGGACAGGGGGCCAGGAATGAGCAGTTCTTC.

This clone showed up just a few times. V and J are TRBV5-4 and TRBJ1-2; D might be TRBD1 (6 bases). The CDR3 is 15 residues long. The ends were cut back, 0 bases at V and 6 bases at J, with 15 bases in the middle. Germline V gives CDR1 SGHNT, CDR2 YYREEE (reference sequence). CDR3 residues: CASSLARTGSNGYTF. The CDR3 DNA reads TGTGCCAGCAGCTTGGCACGAACAGGGAGCAATGGCTACACCTTC.

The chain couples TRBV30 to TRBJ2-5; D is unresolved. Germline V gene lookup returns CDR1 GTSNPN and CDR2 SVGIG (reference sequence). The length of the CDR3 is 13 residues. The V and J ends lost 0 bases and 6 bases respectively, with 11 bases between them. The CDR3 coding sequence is TGTGCCTGGAGTGTACGGAGCCGGCAGACCCAGTACTTC. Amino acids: CAWSVRSRQTQYF.

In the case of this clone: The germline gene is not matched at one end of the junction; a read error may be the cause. The CDR3 sequence is CASSLQGGDTIYF. CDR3 coding DNA: TGTGCCAGCAGTTTACAGGGTGGAGACACCATATATTTT. The V gene is TRBV28, the J gene TRBJ1-3; maybe TRBD1 (5 bases). Germline V CDR1 and CDR2: MDHEN, SYDVKM. The CDR3 is 13 amino acids.

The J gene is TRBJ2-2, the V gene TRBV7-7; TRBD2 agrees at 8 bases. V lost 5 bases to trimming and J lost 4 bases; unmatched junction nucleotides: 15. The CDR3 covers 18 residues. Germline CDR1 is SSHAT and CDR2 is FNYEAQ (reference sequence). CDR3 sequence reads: CASSPRVAGQGSTGELFF. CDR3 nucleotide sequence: TGTGCCAGCAGCCCCCGAGTAGCGGGACAAGGAAGCACCGGGGAGCTGTTTTTT.

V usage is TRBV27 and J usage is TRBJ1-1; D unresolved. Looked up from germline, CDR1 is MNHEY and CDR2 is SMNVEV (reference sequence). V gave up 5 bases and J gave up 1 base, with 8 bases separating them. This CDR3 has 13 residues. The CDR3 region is CASSIFSNTEAFF. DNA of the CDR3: TGTGCCAGCAGTATCTTCTCGAACACTGAAGCTTTCTTT.

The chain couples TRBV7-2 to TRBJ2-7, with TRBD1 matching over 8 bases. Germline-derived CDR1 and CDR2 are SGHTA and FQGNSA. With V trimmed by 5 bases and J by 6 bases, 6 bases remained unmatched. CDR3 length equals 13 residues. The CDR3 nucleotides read TGTGCCAGCAGCCACGACAGGGGTGGCGAGCAGTACGTC. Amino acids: CASSHDRGGEQYV.

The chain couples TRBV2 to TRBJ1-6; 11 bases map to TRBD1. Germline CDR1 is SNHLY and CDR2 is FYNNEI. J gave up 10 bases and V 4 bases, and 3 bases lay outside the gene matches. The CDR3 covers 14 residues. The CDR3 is CASSVRTGGSPLHF. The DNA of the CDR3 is TGTGCCAGCAGTGTGCGGACAGGGGGCTCACCCCTCCACTTT.

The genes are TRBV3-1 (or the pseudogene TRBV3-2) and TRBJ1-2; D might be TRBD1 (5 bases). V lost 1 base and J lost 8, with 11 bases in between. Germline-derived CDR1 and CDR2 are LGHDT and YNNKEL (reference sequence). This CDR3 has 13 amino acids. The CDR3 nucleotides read TGTGCCAGCAGCCAAGTTGGGGGGAGGGGCTACACCTTC. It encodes CASSQVGGRGYTF.

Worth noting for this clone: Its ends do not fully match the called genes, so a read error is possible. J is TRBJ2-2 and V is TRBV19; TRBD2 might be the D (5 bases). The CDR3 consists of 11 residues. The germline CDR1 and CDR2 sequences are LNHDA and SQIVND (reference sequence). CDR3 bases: TGTGCCATTAGAGTTCACCGGGGAGCTGTTTTT. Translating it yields CAIRVHRGAVF.

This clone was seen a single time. CDR3: CASSILAASTDTQYF. In nucleotides, the CDR3 is TGTGCCAGTAGTATCCTAGCGGCCAGCACAGATACGCAGTATTTT. The chain couples TRBV19 to TRBJ2-3; 7 bases agree with TRBD2. The CDR3 consists of 15 residues. Germline V gene data show CDR1 as LNHDA and CDR2 as SQIVND (reference sequence). Losses at the gene ends were 3 bases for V and 0 bases for J; bases not matched to a gene: 3.

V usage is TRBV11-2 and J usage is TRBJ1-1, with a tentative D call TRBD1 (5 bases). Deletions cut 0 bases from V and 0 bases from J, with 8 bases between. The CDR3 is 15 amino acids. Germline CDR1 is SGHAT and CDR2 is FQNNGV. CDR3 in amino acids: CASSLDGGLNTEAFF. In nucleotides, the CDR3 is TGTGCCAGCAGCTTAGACGGGGGGTTGAACACTGAAGCTTTCTTT.

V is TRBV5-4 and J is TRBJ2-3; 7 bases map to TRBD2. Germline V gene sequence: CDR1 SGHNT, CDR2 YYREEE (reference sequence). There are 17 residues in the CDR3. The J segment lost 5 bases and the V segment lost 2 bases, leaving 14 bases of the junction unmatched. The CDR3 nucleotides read TGTGCCAGCAGCTTATCCACCGGGCGGGAGTGGGTAGATACGCAGTATTTT. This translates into CASSLSTGREWVDTQYF.

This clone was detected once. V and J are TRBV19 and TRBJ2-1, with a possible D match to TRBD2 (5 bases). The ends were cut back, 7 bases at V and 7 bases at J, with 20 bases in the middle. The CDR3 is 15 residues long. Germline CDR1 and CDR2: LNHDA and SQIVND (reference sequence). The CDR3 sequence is CASTPHARAVNEQFF. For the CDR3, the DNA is TGTGCCAGTACGCCCCACGCGAGGGCCGTGAATGAGCAGTTCTTC.

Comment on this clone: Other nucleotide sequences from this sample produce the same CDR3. The CDR3 region is CASSPTGLAGGSYNEQFF. The DNA of the CDR3 is TGTGCCAGCTCACCTACCGGACTAGCGGGAGGTAGCTACAATGAGCAGTTCTTC. V is TRBV18 and J is TRBJ2-1, with 14 nucleotides matching TRBD2. With 3 bases clipped from V and 3 bases from J, the junction kept 7 bases outside the gene matches. Germline CDR1 and CDR2: KGHSH and LQKENI. CDR3 length equals 18 residues.

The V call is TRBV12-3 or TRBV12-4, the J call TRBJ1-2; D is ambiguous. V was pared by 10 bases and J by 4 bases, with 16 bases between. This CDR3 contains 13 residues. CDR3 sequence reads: CANPQTPTYGYTF. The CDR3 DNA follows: TGTGCCAACCCACAGACACCTACCTATGGCTACACCTTC.

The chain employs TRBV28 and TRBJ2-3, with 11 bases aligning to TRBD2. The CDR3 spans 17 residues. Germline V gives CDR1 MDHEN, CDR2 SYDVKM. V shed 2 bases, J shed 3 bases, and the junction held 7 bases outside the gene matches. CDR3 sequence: CASSLGLAGGPTDTQYF. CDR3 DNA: TGTGCCAGCAGTTTAGGGCTAGCGGGAGGCCCTACAGATACGCAGTATTTT.

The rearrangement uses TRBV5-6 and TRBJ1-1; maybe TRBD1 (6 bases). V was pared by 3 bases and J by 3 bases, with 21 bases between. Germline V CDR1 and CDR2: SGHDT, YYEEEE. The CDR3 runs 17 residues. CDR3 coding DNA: TGTGCCAGCAGCTCAGGCCCTCGGGGGGCCTCTCACACTGAAGCTTTCTTT. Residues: CASSSGPRGASHTEAFF.

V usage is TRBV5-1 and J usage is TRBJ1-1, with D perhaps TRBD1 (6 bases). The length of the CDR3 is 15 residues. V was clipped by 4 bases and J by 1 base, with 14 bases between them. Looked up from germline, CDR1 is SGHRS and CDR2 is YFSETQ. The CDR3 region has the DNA TGCGCCAGCAGCCGAGATCCGACAGGGAACACTGAAGCTTTCTTT. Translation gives CASSRDPTGNTEAFF.

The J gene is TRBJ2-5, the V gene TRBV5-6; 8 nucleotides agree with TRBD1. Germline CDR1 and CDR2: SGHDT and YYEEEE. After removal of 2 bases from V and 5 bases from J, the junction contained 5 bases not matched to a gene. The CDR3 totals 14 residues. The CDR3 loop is CASSFGQGGETQYF. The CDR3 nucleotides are TGTGCCAGCAGCTTTGGACAGGGTGGCGAGACCCAGTACTTC.

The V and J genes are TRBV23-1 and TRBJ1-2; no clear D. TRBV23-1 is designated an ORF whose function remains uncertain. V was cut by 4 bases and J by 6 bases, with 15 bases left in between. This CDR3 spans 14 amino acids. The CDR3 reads CASSRLEHSDGYTF. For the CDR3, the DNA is TGCGCCAGCAGTCGCCTCGAGCATAGTGATGGCTACACCTTC.

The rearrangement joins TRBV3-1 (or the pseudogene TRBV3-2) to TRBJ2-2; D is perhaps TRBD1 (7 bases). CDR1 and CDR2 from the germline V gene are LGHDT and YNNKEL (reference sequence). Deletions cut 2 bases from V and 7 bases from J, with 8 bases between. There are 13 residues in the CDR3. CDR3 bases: TGTGCCAGCAGCCAACAGGGGGGCGGGGAGCTGTTTTTT. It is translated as CASSQQGGGELFF.

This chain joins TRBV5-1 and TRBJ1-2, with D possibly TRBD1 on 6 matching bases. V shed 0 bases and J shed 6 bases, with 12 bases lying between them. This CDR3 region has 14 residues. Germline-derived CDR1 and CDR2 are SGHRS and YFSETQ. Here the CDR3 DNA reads TGCGCCAGCAGCTTGGGGGGGCTGATGGATGGCTACACCTTC. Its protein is CASSLGGLMDGYTF. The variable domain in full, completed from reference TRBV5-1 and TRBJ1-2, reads KAGVTQTPRYLIKTRGQQVTLSCSPISGHRSVSWYQQTPGQGLQFLFEYFSETQRNKGNFPGRFSGRQFSNSRSEMNVSTLELGDSALYLCASSLGGLMDGYTFGSGTRLTVV.